The rows below give T cell receptor beta chains drawn from one sample of a study of cytomegalovirus exposure and HLA in healthy donors. Sequencing used immunoSEQ multiplex PCR; TCRdb keeps in-frame clones, though not all of them. The sample contains roughly 79,000 clones, approximately 93% of which appear only once. The specimen sequenced was PBMCs. These receptors all come from a man between 18 and 35 years old in good health and CMV-seronegative. The CDR3 runs from the conserved cysteine through the conserved F or W. A D gene is named only where the DNA matches it firmly. Some rows mark clone size as missing; the rest say once, few, many or name a class of expanded clone.

NA	TRBJ2-2	NA	TRBV5-5	CASSLRQGITGELFF	TGTGCCAGCAGCTTGCGGCAGGGTATCACCGGGGAGCTGTTTTTT
NA	TRBJ2-2	TRBD2	TRBV7-2	CASSLRVGTSGRTGGELFF	TGTGCCAGCAGCTTAAGAGTGGGGACTAGCGGGAGAACGGGCGGGGAGCTGTTTTTT
NA	TRBJ1-1	NA	TRBV11-2	CASSLDQLGRNTEAFF	TGTGCCAGCAGCTTAGATCAGTTAGGGAGGAACACTGAAGCTTTCTTT
NA	TRBJ1-1	NA	TRBV5-6	CASSLGMSEGVMNTEAFF	TGTGCCAGCAGCTTGGGAATGTCCGAGGGTGTAATGAACACTGAAGCTTTCTTT
NA	TRBJ2-2	TRBD2	TRBV7-8	CASSPYSGGNTGELFF	TGTGCCAGCAGCCCTTATAGCGGGGGAAACACCGGGGAGCTGTTTTTT
NA	TRBJ2-1	NA	TRBV28	CASIRENEQFF	TGTGCCAGCATCCGGGAGAATGAGCAGTTCTTC
NA	TRBJ2-3	NA	TRBV11-2	CASSPGGGTQYF	TGTGCCAGCAGTCCCGGCGGTGGAACGCAGTATTTT
NA	TRBJ2-7	TRBD1	TRBV18	CASSPGTDHYIRNYEQYF	TGTGCCAGCTCACCCGGGACAGACCATTACATCCGGAACTACGAGCAGTACTTC
NA	TRBJ1-1	NA	TRBV12-5	CASGLALNTEAFF	TGTGCTAGTGGTTTAGCCCTGAACACTGAAGCTTTCTTT
NA	TRBJ1-5	TRBD1	TRBV10-3	CAISTQGDQPQHF	TGTGCCATCAGTACACAGGGGGATCAGCCCCAGCATTTT
medium-sized	TRBJ2-5	TRBD1	TRBV4-2	CASSQEGQGGQETQYF	TGTGCCAGCAGCCAAGAGGGACAGGGGGGGCAAGAGACCCAGTACTTC
NA	TRBJ1-1	TRBD1	TRBV18	CASSGTGAEWAFF	TGTGCCAGCTCAGGGACAGGGGCCGAGTGGGCTTTCTTT
NA	TRBJ2-5	TRBD2	TRBV18	CASSPPSTSGIETQYF	TGTGCCAGCTCACCACCCTCGACTAGCGGGATAGAGACCCAGTACTTC
once	TRBJ1-1	NA	TRBV18	CASSRPQGTEAFF	TGTGCCAGCTCACGGCCCCAGGGCACTGAAGCTTTCTTT
NA	TRBJ1-2	NA	TRBV27	CASSEQQGNYGYTF	TGTGCCAGCAGCGAGCAACAGGGAAACTATGGCTACACCTTC
NA	TRBJ1-2	NA	TRBV5-4	CASSLGMGGARNYGYTF	TGTGCCAGCAGCTTGGGGATGGGAGGGGCGCGGAACTATGGCTACACCTTC
NA	TRBJ2-2	NA	TRBV7-9	CASSSLWSGGELFF	TGTGCCAGCAGCTCGCTCTGGAGCGGCGGGGAGCTGTTTTTT
NA	TRBJ2-5	NA	TRBV11-2	CASSSRYLGGETQYF	TGTGCCAGCAGCTCGCGGTATTTGGGTGGGGAGACCCAGTACTTC
NA	TRBJ1-5	NA	TRBV13	CASSLGQGSNQPQHF	TGTGCCAGCAGCTTAGGGCAGGGGAGCAATCAGCCCCAGCATTTT
NA	TRBJ2-7	TRBD2	TRBV27	CASSLSGDEFYEQYF	TGTGCCAGCAGTTTAAGCGGGGATGAATTCTACGAGCAGTACTTC
NA	TRBJ2-5	NA	TRBV7-3	CASSAQTGKGETQYF	TGTGCCAGCAGCGCCCAAACAGGGAAGGGGGAGACCCAGTACTTC
NA	TRBJ2-3	NA	TRBV5-4	CASSYGQISTDTQYF	TGTGCCAGCAGCTATGGGCAAATTAGCACAGATACGCAGTATTTT
NA	TRBJ2-3	NA	TRBV18	CASSHPPGSTDTQYF	TGTGCCAGCTCACACCCGCCAGGGAGCACAGATACGCAGTATTTT
NA	TRBJ1-6	NA	TRBV21-1	CASSGGGNVENSPLHF	TGTGCCAGCAGCGGGGGGGGGAATGTGGAAAATTCACCCCTCCACTTT
once	TRBJ2-6	NA	TRBV5-1	CASGGSGAGANVLTF	TGCGCCAGCGGGGGTTCAGGGGCTGGGGCCAACGTCCTGACTTTC
NA	TRBJ1-1	TRBD1	TRBV6-5	CASTIRDRVLIEAFF	TGTGCCAGCACCATCCGGGACAGGGTTTTAATTGAAGCTTTCTTT
NA	TRBJ2-7	TRBD2	TRBV6-4	CASSEASGGPYEQYF	TGTGCCAGCTCCGAAGCTAGCGGAGGCCCCTACGAGCAGTACTTC
NA	TRBJ2-7	TRBD2	TRBV4-3	CASSQLAGAPYEQYF	TGCGCCAGCAGCCAGCTAGCGGGAGCCCCCTACGAGCAGTACTTC
NA	TRBJ1-1	NA	TRBV5-6	CASSFPGDRAFF	TGTGCCAGCAGCTTCCCGGGTGATCGAGCTTTCTTT
NA	TRBJ1-1	NA	TRBV6-5	CASSYTIPGGYAEAFF	TGTGCCAGCAGTTACACGATACCCGGGGGTTACGCTGAAGCTTTCTTT
NA	TRBJ1-1	TRBD1	TRBV5-6	CASSPLSGGRTEAFF	TGTGCCAGCAGTCCCCTATCAGGGGGCAGGACTGAAGCTTTCTTT
NA	TRBJ1-5	TRBD1	TRBV27	CASSFTGGHNQPQHF	TGTGCCAGCAGTTTCACAGGGGGGCACAATCAGCCCCAGCATTTT
NA	TRBJ2-5	TRBD1	TRBV12-5	CASGAGQGSGTQYF	TGTGCTAGTGGTGCGGGACAGGGGAGCGGGACCCAGTACTTC
NA	TRBJ1-4	TRBD1	TRBV27	CASSPQGKNEKLFF	TGTGCCAGCAGTCCACAGGGGAAGAATGAAAAACTGTTTTTT
NA	TRBJ1-3	NA	TRBV6-5	CASSYQGSGNTIYF	TGTGCCAGCAGTTATCAGGGATCTGGAAACACCATATATTTT
once	TRBJ2-1	TRBD1	TRBV6-5	CASRTIGGTGLSEFF	TGTGCCAGCAGGACCATTGGCGGGACAGGGCTTAGCGAGTTCTTC
NA	TRBJ2-2	NA	TRBV27	CASSLIGVLNTGELFF	TGTGCCAGCAGTTTAATAGGGGTCCTGAACACCGGGGAGCTGTTTTTT
NA	TRBJ2-1	NA	TRBV6-5	CASSSTLHNEQFF	TGTGCCAGCAGTTCCACTCTCCACAATGAGCAGTTCTTC
NA	TRBJ1-2	NA	TRBV6-4	CASRTGLVGYTF	TGTGCCAGCAGGACAGGCCTAGTTGGCTACACCTTC
NA	TRBJ1-2	NA	TRBV11-2	CASSPPGGYTF	TGTGCCAGCAGCCCCCCAGGAGGCTACACCTTC
NA	TRBJ2-1	NA	TRBV29-1	CSVPTGRPDEQFF	TGCAGCGTTCCAACAGGGCGCCCGGATGAGCAGTTCTTC
once	TRBJ2-2	TRBD1	TRBV7-6	CASSLSGGYGTGELFF	TGTGCCAGCAGCTTGTCAGGGGGCTACGGCACCGGGGAGCTGTTTTTT
NA	TRBJ1-4	TRBD1	TRBV19	CASSPGQMGEKLFF	TGTGCCAGTAGCCCGGGACAGATGGGTGAAAAACTGTTTTTT
NA	TRBJ2-1	NA	TRBV19	CASSKEAGTYNEQFF	TGTGCCAGTAGTAAGGAGGCAGGTACTTACAATGAGCAGTTCTTC
NA	TRBJ2-7	TRBD1	TRBV19	CASSVAQGASYEQYF	TGTGCCAGTAGTGTGGCGCAGGGGGCCTCCTACGAGCAGTACTTC
NA	TRBJ1-5	TRBD1	TRBV10-1	CASSDTDRVQHF	TGCGCCAGCAGTGATACGGACAGGGTCCAGCATTTT
NA	TRBJ1-5	NA	TRBV5-8	CASSYHSGNQPQHF	TGTGCCAGCAGCTACCACAGTGGCAATCAGCCCCAGCATTTT
NA	TRBJ1-2	NA	TRBV18	CASSPLDRPNYGYTF	TGTGCCAGCTCACCACTGGACAGACCTAACTATGGCTACACCTTC
NA	TRBJ1-2	TRBD1	TRBV5-1	CASSLGQGNYGYTF	TGCGCCAGCAGCCTCGGACAGGGGAACTATGGCTACACCTTC
NA	TRBJ2-5	TRBD1	TRBV11-2	CASTRSGGRETQYF	TGTGCCAGCACCCGCTCAGGGGGACGCGAGACCCAGTACTTC
NA	TRBJ1-1	NA	TRBV2	CASSDWREAFF	TGTGCCAGCAGTGATTGGAGGGAAGCTTTCTTT
NA	TRBJ1-5	NA	TRBV7-2	CASSLVGTPSNQPQHF	TGTGCCAGCAGCTTAGTCGGGACTCCCAGCAATCAGCCCCAGCATTTT
NA	TRBJ2-4	TRBD1	TRBV27	CASSPIRDSPDIQYF	TGTGCCAGCAGTCCCATCCGGGACAGCCCGGACATTCAGTACTTC
many	TRBJ2-1	TRBD2	TRBV4-2	CASSRGSAGDTYNEQFF	TGTGCCAGCAGCCGTGGCTCGGCGGGAGATACCTACAATGAGCAGTTCTTC
NA	TRBJ1-4	TRBD1	TRBV27	CASSLQGINEKLFF	TGTGCCAGCAGTCTACAGGGGATTAATGAAAAACTGTTTTTT
once	TRBJ1-1	NA	TRBV10-3	CAIGAGSTTEAFF	TGTGCCATCGGCGCGGGGTCTACCACTGAAGCTTTCTTT
NA	TRBJ1-2	NA	TRBV7-9	CASSRGTLIYGYTF	TGTGCCAGCAGCCGCGGGACTTTGATTTATGGCTACACCTTC
NA	TRBJ1-5	TRBD1	TRBV2	CATTGDSNQPQHF	TGTGCCACCACAGGGGATAGCAATCAGCCCCAGCATTTT